These T cell receptor beta chains were read from a single sample in a study of blood T cell repertoires in COVID-19. Clones were read by immunoSEQ multiplex PCR, and TCRdb kept only the in-frame ones, dropping some. Of about 320,000 clones listed, roughly 89% were seen once; the top ten hold around 10%. Sequencing used peripheral blood. The origin of the receptors is a woman aged 30 to 39 with COVID-19, enrolled during active disease. CDR3s include the opening cysteine and the closing phenylalanine or tryptophan. Fields, in order: CDR3 protein, CDR3 DNA, D gene, V gene, clone size, J gene. A D gene is named only where the DNA matches it firmly. A row's size may be missing; if present it is once, few, many or a size class.

cdr3_aa: CASRRTVNYGYTF
cdr3_nt: TGTGCCAGCAGGCGGACAGTTAACTATGGCTACACCTTC
d_call: NA
v_call: TRBV13
clone_size: few
j_call: TRBJ1-2

cdr3_aa: CASSSAPWDRGYEQYF
cdr3_nt: TGTGCCAGCAGTTCGGCGCCCTGGGACAGGGGGTACGAGCAGTACTTC
d_call: TRBD1
v_call: TRBV6-5
clone_size: NA
j_call: TRBJ2-7

cdr3_aa: CASSQTGFGRALGNEQFF
cdr3_nt: TGTGCCAGCAGCCAAACAGGGTTTGGGCGAGCCTTAGGAAATGAGCAGTTCTTC
d_call: NA
v_call: TRBV3-1/TRBV3-2
clone_size: NA
j_call: TRBJ2-1

cdr3_aa: CATKNWGDYGYTF
cdr3_nt: TGTGCCACAAAAAATTGGGGGGACTATGGCTACACCTTC
d_call: NA
v_call: TRBV10-3
clone_size: NA
j_call: TRBJ1-2

cdr3_aa: CASSYRLAGPADTQYF
cdr3_nt: TGTGCCAGCAGCTATCGACTAGCGGGGCCTGCAGATACGCAGTATTTT
d_call: TRBD2
v_call: TRBV13
clone_size: many
j_call: TRBJ2-3

cdr3_aa: CASSPPNGATLTEAFF
cdr3_nt: TGTGCCAGCAGCCCACCCAATGGGGCGACACTCACTGAAGCTTTCTTT
d_call: NA
v_call: TRBV7-9
clone_size: NA
j_call: TRBJ1-1

cdr3_aa: CASSLGGGYGYTF
cdr3_nt: TGTGCCAGCAGCTTAGGGGGAGGCTATGGCTACACCTTC
d_call: NA
v_call: TRBV7-9
clone_size: NA
j_call: TRBJ1-2

cdr3_aa: CASEGRGNTEAFF
cdr3_nt: TGTGCCAGCGAAGGCAGGGGAAACACTGAAGCTTTCTTT
d_call: NA
v_call: TRBV2
clone_size: NA
j_call: TRBJ1-1

cdr3_aa: CASTPGTTTSYEQYF
cdr3_nt: TGCGCCAGCACCCCCGGGACTACCACCTCCTACGAGCAGTACTTC
d_call: TRBD2
v_call: TRBV5-1
clone_size: NA
j_call: TRBJ2-7

cdr3_aa: CATSEAGGYNEQFF
cdr3_nt: TGTGCCACCAGTGAAGCGGGGGGGTACAATGAGCAGTTCTTC
d_call: TRBD2
v_call: TRBV24-1
clone_size: NA
j_call: TRBJ2-1

cdr3_aa: CASSGEQGAYGYTF
cdr3_nt: TGTGCCAGCAGTGGAGAACAGGGAGCCTATGGCTACACCTTC
d_call: NA
v_call: TRBV6-1
clone_size: NA
j_call: TRBJ1-2

cdr3_aa: CASSLTGTGDSPLHF
cdr3_nt: TGTGCCAGCAGCTTGACTGGGACAGGGGACTCACCCCTCCACTTT
d_call: TRBD1
v_call: TRBV5-4
clone_size: NA
j_call: TRBJ1-6

cdr3_aa: CASSHGSSVEQYF
cdr3_nt: TGTGCCAGCAGCCACGGGAGTAGCGTTGAGCAGTACTTC
d_call: NA
v_call: TRBV14
clone_size: NA
j_call: TRBJ2-7

cdr3_aa: CASSIRRGTTGELFF
cdr3_nt: TGTGCCAGTAGTATCCGGCGGGGGACTACCGGGGAGCTGTTTTTT
d_call: TRBD2
v_call: TRBV19
clone_size: NA
j_call: TRBJ2-2

cdr3_aa: CASSLVSAGNTGELFF
cdr3_nt: TGTGCCAGCAGCTTAGTCTCAGCGGGGAACACCGGGGAGCTGTTTTTT
d_call: NA
v_call: TRBV11-2
clone_size: NA
j_call: TRBJ2-2

cdr3_aa: CASSKGRGSGELFF
cdr3_nt: TGTGCCAGTAGTAAGGGCAGGGGGTCCGGGGAGCTGTTTTTT
d_call: TRBD1
v_call: TRBV19
clone_size: NA
j_call: TRBJ2-2

cdr3_aa: CSARQVAEAFF
cdr3_nt: TGCAGTGCCCGACAGGTCGCTGAAGCTTTCTTT
d_call: NA
v_call: TRBV20-1
clone_size: NA
j_call: TRBJ1-1

cdr3_aa: CASSLRDSLLHF
cdr3_nt: TGTGCCAGCAGTCTAAGGGACAGCTTGCTCCACTTT
d_call: TRBD1
v_call: TRBV27
clone_size: NA
j_call: TRBJ1-6

cdr3_aa: CASSRQTSGGDNEQFF
cdr3_nt: TGTGCCAGCAGCCGACAGACTAGCGGGGGGGACAATGAGCAGTTCTTC
d_call: TRBD2
v_call: TRBV7-6
clone_size: NA
j_call: TRBJ2-1

cdr3_aa: CASSLETGSSYEQYF
cdr3_nt: TGTGCCAGCAGCTTAGAGACAGGAAGCTCCTACGAGCAGTACTTC
d_call: NA
v_call: TRBV11-2
clone_size: NA
j_call: TRBJ2-7

cdr3_aa: CASSQVAGGSQPQHF
cdr3_nt: TGCGCCAGCAGCCAAGTTGCTGGTGGGAGTCAGCCCCAGCATTTT
d_call: NA
v_call: TRBV4-1
clone_size: few
j_call: TRBJ1-5

cdr3_aa: CASSLNFNAGKTSLMGYGYTF
cdr3_nt: TGTGCCAGCAGCTTAAACTTTAACGCGGGGAAAACCTCCTTGATGGGGTATGGCTACACCTTC
d_call: NA
v_call: TRBV7-8
clone_size: once
j_call: TRBJ1-2

cdr3_aa: CAWSQGWQPQHF
cdr3_nt: TGTGCCTGGAGCCAGGGCTGGCAGCCCCAGCATTTT
d_call: NA
v_call: TRBV30
clone_size: NA
j_call: TRBJ1-5

cdr3_aa: CASSAGKLFF
cdr3_nt: TGTGCCAGCAGTGCGGGAAAACTGTTTTTT
d_call: NA
v_call: TRBV2
clone_size: NA
j_call: TRBJ1-4

cdr3_aa: CASSLIFSSYNEQFF
cdr3_nt: TGTGCCAGCAGTTTAATCTTCAGCTCCTACAATGAGCAGTTCTTC
d_call: NA
v_call: TRBV27
clone_size: once
j_call: TRBJ2-1

cdr3_aa: CASSPDRGKAEAFF
cdr3_nt: TGCGCCAGCAGCCCTGATCGGGGGAAAGCTGAAGCTTTCTTT
d_call: NA
v_call: TRBV5-1
clone_size: few
j_call: TRBJ1-1

cdr3_aa: CASSPSGGTGELFF
cdr3_nt: TGTGCCAGCAGCCCATCGGGAGGGACCGGGGAGCTGTTTTTT
d_call: TRBD2
v_call: TRBV9
clone_size: NA
j_call: TRBJ2-2